This T cell receptor beta chain emerged from a study of T cell responses to AZD1222 COVID-19 vaccine. Study outcomes and limitations: Spike-specific TCR breadth and depth went up after people got two AZD1222 doses. Most donors were white British, females outnumbered males, and clonal diversity was possibly underestimated. Baseline seropositivity occurred in only six AZD1222 recipients.

The CDR3 consists of 17 residues. Germline V lookup: CDR1 SGHTA, CDR2 FQGNSA. V shed 8 bases, J shed 3 bases, and the junction held 15 bases outside the gene matches. This table comes from immunoSEQ multiplex PCR, and its TCRdb copy is limited to in-frame clones, with some not included. This table has some 110,000 clones, about four fifths appearing once. Details on this clone: Antigen: not known.

This receptor was identified in an adult in good health. Sequenced material: peripheral blood, taken on day 0 of AZD1222 vaccination. V usage is TRBV7-2 and J usage is TRBJ2-3, with TRBD2 identical over 9 bases. CDR3 DNA: TGTGCCAGCTCTCCTCGGGTGGTTAGCGGGAGAACAGATACGCAGTATTTT. As protein: CASSPRVVSGRTDTQYF.